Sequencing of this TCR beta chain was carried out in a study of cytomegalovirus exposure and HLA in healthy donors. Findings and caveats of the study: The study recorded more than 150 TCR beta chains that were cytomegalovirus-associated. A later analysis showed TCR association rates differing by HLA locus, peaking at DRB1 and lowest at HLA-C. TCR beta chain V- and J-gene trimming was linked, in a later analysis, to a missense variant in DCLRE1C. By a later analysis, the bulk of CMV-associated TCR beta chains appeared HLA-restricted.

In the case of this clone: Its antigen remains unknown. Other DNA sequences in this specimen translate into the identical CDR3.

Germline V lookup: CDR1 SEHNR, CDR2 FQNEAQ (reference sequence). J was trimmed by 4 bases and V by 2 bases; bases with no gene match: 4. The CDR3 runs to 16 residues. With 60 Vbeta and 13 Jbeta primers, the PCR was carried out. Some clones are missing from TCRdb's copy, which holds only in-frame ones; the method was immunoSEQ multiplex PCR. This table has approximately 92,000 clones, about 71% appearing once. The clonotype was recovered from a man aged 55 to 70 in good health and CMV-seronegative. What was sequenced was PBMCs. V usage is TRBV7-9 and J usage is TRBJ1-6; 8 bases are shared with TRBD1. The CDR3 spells CASSLSGGGYNSPLHF. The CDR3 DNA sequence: TGTGCCAGCAGCTTATCAGGGGGCGGATATAATTCACCCCTCCACTTT.